This T cell receptor (beta chain) derives from a study of T cell repertoires in cytomegalovirus infection. In the case of this clonotype: Antigen: not known.

MiXCR was run by TCRdb on the reads, yielding one entry per CDR3 protein. The sample has around 7,500 distinct CDR3 sequences; roughly 50% are singletons. Study-level results: CMV-specific HLA-C-restricted TCR beta clonotypes dominated the ex vivo response.

The TCR was taken from a human donor in good health (CMV status not recorded). Some clones in this sample may be carry-over from other donors' samples. The sample comprised PBMCs, sequenced either directly or after in vitro stimulation (not recorded which).

CDR3 residues: CASSLETGNTEAFF. CDR3 DNA: TGTGCCAGCAGCTTAGAGACAGGGAACACTGAAGCTTTCTTT. The chain couples TRBV7-4 to TRBJ1-1; tentatively, D is TRBD1 (6 bases). Germline assignment: CDR1 SGHVT and CDR2 SQSDAQ. The V and J ends lost 1 base and 1 base respectively, with 7 bases between them. This CDR3 has 14 amino acids.